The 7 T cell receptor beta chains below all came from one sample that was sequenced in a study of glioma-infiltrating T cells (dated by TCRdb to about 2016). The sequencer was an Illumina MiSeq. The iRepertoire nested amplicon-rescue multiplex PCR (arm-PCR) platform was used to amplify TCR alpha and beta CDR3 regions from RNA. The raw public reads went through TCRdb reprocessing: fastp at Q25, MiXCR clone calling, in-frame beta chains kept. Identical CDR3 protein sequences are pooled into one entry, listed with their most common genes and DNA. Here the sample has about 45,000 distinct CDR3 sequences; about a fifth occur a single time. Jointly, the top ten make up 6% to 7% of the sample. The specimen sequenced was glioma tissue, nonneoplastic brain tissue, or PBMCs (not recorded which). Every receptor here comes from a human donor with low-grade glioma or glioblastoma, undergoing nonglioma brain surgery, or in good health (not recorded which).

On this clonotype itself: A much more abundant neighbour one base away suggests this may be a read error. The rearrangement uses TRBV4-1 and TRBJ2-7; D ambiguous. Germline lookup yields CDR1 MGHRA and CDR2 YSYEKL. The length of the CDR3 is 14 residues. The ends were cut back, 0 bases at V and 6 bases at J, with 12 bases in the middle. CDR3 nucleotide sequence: TGCGCCAGCAGCCAAGATGTGACCGCGGCCGAGCAGTACTTC. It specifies CASSQDVTAAEQYF.

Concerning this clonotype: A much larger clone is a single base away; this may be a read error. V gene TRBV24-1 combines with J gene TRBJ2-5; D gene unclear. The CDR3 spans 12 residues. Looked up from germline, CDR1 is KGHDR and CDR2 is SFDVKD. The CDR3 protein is CANSDYEGFQYF. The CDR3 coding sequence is TGTGCCAACAGTGATTACGAAGGTTTCCAGTACTTC.

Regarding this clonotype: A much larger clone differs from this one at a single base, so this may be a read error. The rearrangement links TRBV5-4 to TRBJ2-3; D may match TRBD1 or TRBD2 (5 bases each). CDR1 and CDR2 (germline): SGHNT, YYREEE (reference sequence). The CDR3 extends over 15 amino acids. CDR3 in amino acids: CVSSWGPKSTDTQYF. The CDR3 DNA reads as TGTGTCAGCAGCTGGGGACCCAAAAGCACAGATACGCAGTATTTT. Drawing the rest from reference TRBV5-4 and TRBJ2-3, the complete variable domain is ETGVTQSPTHLIKTRGQQVTLRCSSQSGHNTVSWYQQALGQGPQFIFQYYREEENGRGNFPPRFSGLQFPNYSSELNVNALELDDSALYLCVSSWGPKSTDTQYFGPGTRLTVL.

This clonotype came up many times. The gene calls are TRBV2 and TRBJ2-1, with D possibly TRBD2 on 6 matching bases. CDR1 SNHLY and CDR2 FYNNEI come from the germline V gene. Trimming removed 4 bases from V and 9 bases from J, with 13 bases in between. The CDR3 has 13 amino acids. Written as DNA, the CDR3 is TGTGCCAGCAGTGTTAGGCCCGGGAGTGAGCAGTTCTTC. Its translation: CASSVRPGSEQFF.

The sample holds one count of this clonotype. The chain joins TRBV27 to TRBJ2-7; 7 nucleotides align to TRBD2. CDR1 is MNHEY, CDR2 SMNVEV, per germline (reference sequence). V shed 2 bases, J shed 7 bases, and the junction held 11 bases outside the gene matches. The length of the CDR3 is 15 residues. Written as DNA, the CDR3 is TGTGCCAGCAGTTTAGGGGAAAGCGGGGCGCGAGAGCAGTACTTC. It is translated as CASSLGESGAREQYF.

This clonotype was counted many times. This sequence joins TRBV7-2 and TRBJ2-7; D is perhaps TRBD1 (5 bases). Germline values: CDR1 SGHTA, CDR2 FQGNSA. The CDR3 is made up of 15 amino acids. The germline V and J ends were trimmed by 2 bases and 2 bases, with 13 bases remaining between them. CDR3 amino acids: CASSLRQGRTYEQYV. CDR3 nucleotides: TGTGCCAGCAGCTTAAGGCAGGGTAGGACCTACGAGCAGTACGTC.

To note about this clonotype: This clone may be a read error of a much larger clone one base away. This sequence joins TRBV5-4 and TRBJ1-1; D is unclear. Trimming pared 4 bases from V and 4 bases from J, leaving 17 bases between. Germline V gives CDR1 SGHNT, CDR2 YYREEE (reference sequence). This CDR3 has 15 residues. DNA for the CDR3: TGTGCCAGCAGCCGAGGGAGGGTTCAAAGCACTGAAGCTTTCTTT. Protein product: CASSRGRVQSTEAFF.